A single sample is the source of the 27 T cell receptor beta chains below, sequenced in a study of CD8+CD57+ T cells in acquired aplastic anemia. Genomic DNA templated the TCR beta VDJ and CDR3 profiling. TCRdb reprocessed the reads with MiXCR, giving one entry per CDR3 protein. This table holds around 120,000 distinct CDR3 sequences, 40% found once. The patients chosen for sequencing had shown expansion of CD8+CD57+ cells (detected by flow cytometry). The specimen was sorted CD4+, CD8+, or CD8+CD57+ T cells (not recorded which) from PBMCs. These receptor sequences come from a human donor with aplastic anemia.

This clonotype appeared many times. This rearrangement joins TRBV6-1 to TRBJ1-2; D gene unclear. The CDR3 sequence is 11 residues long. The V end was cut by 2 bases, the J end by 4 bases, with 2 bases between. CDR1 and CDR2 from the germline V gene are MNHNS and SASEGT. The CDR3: CASSEPYGYTF. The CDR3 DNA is TGTGCCAGCAGTGAACCCTATGGCTACACCTTC.

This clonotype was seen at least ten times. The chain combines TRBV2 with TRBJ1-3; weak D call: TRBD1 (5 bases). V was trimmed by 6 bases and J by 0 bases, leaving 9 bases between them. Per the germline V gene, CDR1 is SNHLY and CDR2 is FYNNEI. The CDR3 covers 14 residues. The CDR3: CASRGPASGNTIYF. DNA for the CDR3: TGTGCCAGCAGGGGGCCGGCCTCTGGAAACACCATATATTTT. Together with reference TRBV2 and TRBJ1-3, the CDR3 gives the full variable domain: EPEVTQTPSHQVTQMGQEVILRCVPISNHLYFYWYRQILGQKVEFLVSFYNNEISEKSEIFDDQFSVERPDGSNFTLKIRSTKLEDSAMYFCASRGPASGNTIYFGEGSWLTVV.

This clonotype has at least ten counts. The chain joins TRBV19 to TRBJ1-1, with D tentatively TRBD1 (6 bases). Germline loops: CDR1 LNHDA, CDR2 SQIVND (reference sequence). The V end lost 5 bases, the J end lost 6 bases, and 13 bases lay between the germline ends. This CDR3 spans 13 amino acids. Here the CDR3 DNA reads TGTGCCAGTAGTTTGGGGGCGCCCCCTGAAGCTTTCTTT. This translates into CASSLGAPPEAFF.

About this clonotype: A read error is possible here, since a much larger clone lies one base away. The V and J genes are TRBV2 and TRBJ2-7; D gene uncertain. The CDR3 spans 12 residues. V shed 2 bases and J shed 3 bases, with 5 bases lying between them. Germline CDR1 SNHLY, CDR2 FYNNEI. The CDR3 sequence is CASSEFIYEQYV. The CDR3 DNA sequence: TGTGCCAGCAGTGAATTCATCTACGAGCAGTACGTC.

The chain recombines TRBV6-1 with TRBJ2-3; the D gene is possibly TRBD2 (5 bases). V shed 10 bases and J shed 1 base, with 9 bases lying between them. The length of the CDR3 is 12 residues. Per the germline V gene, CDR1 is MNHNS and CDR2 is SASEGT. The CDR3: CATKRGTDTQYF. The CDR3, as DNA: TGTGCCACCAAGAGGGGCACAGATACGCAGTATTTT.

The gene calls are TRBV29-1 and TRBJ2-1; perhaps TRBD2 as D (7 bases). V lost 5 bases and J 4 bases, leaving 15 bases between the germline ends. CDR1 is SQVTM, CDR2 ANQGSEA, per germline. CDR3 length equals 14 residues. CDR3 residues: CSVQGGAGYNEQFF. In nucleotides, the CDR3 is TGCAGCGTTCAAGGGGGGGCGGGGTACAATGAGCAGTTCTTC.

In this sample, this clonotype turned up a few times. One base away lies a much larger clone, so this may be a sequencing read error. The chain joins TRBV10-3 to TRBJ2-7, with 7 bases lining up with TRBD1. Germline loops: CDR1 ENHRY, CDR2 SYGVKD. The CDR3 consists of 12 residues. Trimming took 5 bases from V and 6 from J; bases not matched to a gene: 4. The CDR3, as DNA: TGTGCCATCAGTTCGGACAGGTCCGAGCAGTACGTC. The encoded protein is CAISSDRSEQYV.

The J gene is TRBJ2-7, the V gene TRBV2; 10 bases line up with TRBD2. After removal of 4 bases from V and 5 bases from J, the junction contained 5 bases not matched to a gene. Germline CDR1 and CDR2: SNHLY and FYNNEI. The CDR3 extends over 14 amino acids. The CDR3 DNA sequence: TGTGCCAGCAGTGTACAACTAGCGGGAAACGAGCAGTACTTC. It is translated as CASSVQLAGNEQYF.

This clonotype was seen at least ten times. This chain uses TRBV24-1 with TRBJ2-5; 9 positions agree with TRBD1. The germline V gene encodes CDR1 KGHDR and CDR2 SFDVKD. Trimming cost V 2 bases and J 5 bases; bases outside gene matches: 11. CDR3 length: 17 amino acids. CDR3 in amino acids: CATSDSKTGGAKETQYF. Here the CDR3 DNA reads TGTGCCACCAGTGATTCCAAAACAGGGGGCGCAAAGGAGACCCAGTACTTC.

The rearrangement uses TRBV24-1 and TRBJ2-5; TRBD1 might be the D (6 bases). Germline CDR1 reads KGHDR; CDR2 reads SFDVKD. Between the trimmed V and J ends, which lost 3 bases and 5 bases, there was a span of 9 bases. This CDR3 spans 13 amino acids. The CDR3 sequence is CATSDHRVETQYF. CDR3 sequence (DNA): TGTGCCACCAGTGATCACAGGGTTGAGACCCAGTACTTC.

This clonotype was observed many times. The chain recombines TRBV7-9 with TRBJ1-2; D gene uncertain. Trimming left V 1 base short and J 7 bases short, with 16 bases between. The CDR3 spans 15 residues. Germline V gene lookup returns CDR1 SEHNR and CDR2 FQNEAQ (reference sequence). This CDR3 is CASSLDTDTGRGYTF. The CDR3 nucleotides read TGTGCCAGCAGCTTAGATACAGACACTGGGCGTGGCTACACCTTC.

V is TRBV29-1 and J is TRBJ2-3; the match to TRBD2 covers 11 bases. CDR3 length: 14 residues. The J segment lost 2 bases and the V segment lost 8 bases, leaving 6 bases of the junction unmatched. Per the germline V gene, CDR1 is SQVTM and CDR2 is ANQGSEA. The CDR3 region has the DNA TGCAGCCTGGGTAGCGGGGGGGCCACAGATACGCAGTATTTT. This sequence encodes CSLGSGGATDTQYF.

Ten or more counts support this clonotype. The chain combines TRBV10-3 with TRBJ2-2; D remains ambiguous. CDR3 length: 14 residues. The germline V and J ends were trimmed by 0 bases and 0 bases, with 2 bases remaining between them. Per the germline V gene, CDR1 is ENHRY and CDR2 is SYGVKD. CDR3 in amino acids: CAISESTNTGELFF. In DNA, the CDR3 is TGTGCCATCAGTGAGTCAACGAACACCGGGGAGCTGTTTTTT.

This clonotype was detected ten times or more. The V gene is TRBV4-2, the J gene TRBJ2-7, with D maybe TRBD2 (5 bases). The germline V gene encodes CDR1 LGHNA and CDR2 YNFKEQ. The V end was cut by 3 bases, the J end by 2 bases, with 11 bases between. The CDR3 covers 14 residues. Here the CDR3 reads CASSQSGEPYEQYF. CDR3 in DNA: TGTGCCAGCAGCCAGAGTGGGGAGCCCTACGAGCAGTACTTC.

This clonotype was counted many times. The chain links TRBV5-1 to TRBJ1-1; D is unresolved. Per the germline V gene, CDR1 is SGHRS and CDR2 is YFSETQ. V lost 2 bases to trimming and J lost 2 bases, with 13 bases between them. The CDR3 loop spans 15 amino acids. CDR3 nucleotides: TGCGCCAGCAGCTTCGAACGGGGTCGAAACACTGAAGCTTTCTTT. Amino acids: CASSFERGRNTEAFF.

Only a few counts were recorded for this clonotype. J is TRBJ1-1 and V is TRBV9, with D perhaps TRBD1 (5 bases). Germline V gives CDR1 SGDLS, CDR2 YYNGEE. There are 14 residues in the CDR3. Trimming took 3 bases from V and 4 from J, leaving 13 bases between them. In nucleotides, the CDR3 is TGTGCCAGCAGCGGGGAGGTGGGGACCACTGAAGCTTTCTTT. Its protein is CASSGEVGTTEAFF.

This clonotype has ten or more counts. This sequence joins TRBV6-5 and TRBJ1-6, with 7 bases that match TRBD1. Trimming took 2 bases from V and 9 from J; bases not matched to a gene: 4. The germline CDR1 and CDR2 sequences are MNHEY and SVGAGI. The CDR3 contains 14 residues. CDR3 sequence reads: CASSYGDSPSPLHF. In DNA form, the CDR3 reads TGTGCCAGCAGTTACGGGGACAGCCCTTCACCCCTCCACTTT.

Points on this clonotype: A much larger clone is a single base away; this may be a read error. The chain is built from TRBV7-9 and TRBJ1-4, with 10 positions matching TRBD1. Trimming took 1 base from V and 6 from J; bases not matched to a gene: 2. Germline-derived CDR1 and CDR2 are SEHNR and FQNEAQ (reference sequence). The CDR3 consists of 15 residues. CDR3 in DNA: TGTGCCAGCAGCTTAGGAGGGACAGGGGATGAAAAACTGTTTTTT. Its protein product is CASSLGGTGDEKLFF.

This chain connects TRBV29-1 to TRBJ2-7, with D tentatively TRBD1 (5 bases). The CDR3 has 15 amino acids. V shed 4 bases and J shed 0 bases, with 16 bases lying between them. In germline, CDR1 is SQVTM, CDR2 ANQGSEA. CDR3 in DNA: TGCAGCGTTGCCGCGTCCCCTGACAGCTCCTACGAGCAGTACTTC. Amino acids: CSVAASPDSSYEQYF.

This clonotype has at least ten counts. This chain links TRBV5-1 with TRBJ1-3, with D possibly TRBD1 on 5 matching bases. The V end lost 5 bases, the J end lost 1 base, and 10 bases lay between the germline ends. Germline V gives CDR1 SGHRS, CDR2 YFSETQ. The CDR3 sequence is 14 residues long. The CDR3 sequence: CASSSSGSGNTIYF. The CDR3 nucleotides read TGCGCCAGCAGTTCGTCAGGGTCTGGAAACACCATATATTTT.

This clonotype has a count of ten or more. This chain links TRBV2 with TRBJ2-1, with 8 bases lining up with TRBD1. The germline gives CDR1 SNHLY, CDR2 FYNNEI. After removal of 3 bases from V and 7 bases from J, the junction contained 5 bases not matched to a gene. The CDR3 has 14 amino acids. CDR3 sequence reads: CASSEGQVINEQFF. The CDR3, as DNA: TGTGCCAGCAGTGAGGGACAGGTAATAAATGAGCAGTTCTTC.

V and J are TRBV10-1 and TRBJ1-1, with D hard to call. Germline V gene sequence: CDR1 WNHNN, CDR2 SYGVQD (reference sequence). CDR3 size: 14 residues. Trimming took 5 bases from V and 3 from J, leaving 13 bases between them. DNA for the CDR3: TGCGCCAGCAGTCCCGCTGATACCGACACTGAAGCTTTCTTT. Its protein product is CASSPADTDTEAFF.

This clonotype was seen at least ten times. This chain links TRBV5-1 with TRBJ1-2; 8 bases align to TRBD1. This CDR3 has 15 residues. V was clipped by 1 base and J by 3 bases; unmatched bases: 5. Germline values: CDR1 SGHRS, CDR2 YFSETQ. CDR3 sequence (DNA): TGCGCCAGCAGCTTGCTTTCAGGGGGCGACTATGGCTACACCTTC. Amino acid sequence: CASSLLSGGDYGYTF.

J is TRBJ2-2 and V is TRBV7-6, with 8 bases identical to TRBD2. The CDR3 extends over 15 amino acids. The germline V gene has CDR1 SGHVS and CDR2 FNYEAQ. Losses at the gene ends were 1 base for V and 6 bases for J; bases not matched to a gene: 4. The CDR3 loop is CASSLGASGSGELFF. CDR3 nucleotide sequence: TGTGCCAGCAGCTTAGGGGCTAGCGGGTCCGGGGAGCTGTTTTTT.

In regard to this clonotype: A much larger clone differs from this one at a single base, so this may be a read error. In nucleotides, the CDR3 is TGCGGTGCACCCGGAGGGTTGAATACGCAGTATTTT. Encoded protein: CGAPGGLNTQYF. The V and J genes are TRBV20-1 and TRBJ2-3, with D possibly matching TRBD2 (6 bases). The V gene's germline CDR1 is DFQATT and CDR2 SNEGSKA (reference sequence). This CDR3 is built from 12 residues.

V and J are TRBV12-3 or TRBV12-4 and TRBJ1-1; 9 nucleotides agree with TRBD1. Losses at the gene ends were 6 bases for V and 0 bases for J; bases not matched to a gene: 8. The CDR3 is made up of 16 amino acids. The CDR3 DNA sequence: TGTGCCAGCAGCTACAGGGGGCCACTCATGAACACTGAAGCTTTCTTT. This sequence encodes CASSYRGPLMNTEAFF.

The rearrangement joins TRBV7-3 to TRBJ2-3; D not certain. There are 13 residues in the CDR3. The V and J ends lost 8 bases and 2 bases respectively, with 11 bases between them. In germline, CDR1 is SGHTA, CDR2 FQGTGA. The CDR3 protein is CASSPIITDTQYF. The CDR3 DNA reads TGTGCCAGCTCACCAATAATCACAGATACGCAGTATTTT.